These 6 T cell receptor beta chains share one sample of origin, sequenced in a study of metastatic and nonmetastatic thyroid tumors (dated by TCRdb to 2019 to 2021). No treatment had been received by any patient before thyroid surgery. Library preparation was by PCR. The instrument given in TCRdb is Illumina HiSeq 4000. TCRdb reprocessing: public reads trimmed at Q25 with fastp, clones called with MiXCR, in-frame beta chains kept. This sample comprises approximately 90,000 clones, roughly 13% of them detected only once. Around 11% of the sample goes to the ten largest clones. What was sequenced was blood. These receptors were collected from a female donor with papillary thyroid cancer or a benign thyroid nodule (not recorded which). Some clones in this sample may be carry-over from other donors' samples.

This clone was picked up many times. This chain uses TRBV4-1 with TRBJ1-1, with D hard to call. The germline CDR1 and CDR2 sequences are MGHRA and YSYEKL. The V end was cut by 0 bases, the J end by 4 bases, with 6 bases between. The CDR3 has 13 residues. The CDR3 nucleotides read TGCGCCAGCAGCCAAGAAGAGGCCACTGAAGCTTTCTTT. This encodes CASSQEEATEAFF.

This clone was detected only a few times. This rearrangement joins TRBV7-3 to TRBJ2-7, with a tentative D call TRBD2 (5 bases). Between the trimmed V and J ends, which lost 8 bases and 0 bases, there was a span of 5 bases. The CDR3 sequence is 11 residues long. Germline V gene sequence: CDR1 SGHTA, CDR2 FQGTGA. The CDR3 reads CASGSSYEQYV. CDR3 in DNA: TGTGCCAGCGGGAGCTCCTACGAGCAGTACGTC.

This clone was observed many times. The CDR3 DNA reads TGTGCCAGCACCCTCTCCGAGGGGAGGGCTTTCTTT. This codes for CASTLSEGRAFF. The chain couples TRBV6-1 to TRBJ1-1; possible D gene TRBD1, 5 bases. Per germline, CDR1 MNHNS and CDR2 SASEGT. V gave up 7 bases and J gave up 11 bases, with 17 bases separating them. There are 12 residues in the CDR3.

This clone was detected many times. The rearrangement links TRBV9 to TRBJ2-1; D unclear. The CDR3 loop spans 15 amino acids. V dropped 0 bases and J dropped 9 bases, with 16 bases sitting between them. Germline V gene sequence: CDR1 SGDLS, CDR2 YYNGEE. The DNA for the CDR3 is TGTGCCAGCAGCGTAGAGGTTCGCGGCAGTCTTGAGCAGTTCTTC. Protein sequence: CASSVEVRGSLEQFF.

This clone has only a few counts. This chain joins TRBV6-2 or TRBV6-3 and TRBJ2-2; 9 positions agree with TRBD2. The germline gives CDR1 MNHEY, CDR2 SVGEGT. The J segment lost 0 bases and the V segment lost 4 bases, leaving 6 bases of the junction unmatched. The CDR3 extends over 17 amino acids. In DNA form, the CDR3 reads TGTGCCAGCAGTTCGACTAGCGGTCATACGAACACCGGGGAGCTGTTTTTT. It encodes CASSSTSGHTNTGELFF.

This clone was seen at least ten times. The V gene is TRBV5-1, the J gene TRBJ2-1; 10 nucleotides match TRBD2. CDR1 is SGHRS and CDR2 is YFSETQ in the germline V gene. With V trimmed by 3 bases and J by 9 bases, 9 bases remained unmatched. The CDR3 has 15 amino acids. CDR3 residues: CASSSLLAGEGEQFF. The DNA of the CDR3 is TGCGCCAGCAGCTCCTTGCTAGCGGGAGAGGGTGAGCAGTTCTTC.